The 21 T cell receptor beta chains below come from one sample, sequenced in a study of T cell responses to AZD1222 COVID-19 vaccine. Using immunoSEQ multiplex PCR, the repertoire was profiled, and TCRdb retains in-frame clones only, with some absent. The data contain some 100,000 clones, 80% to 90% of them seen just once; the ten biggest clones take up approximately 3.3%. Sequencing used peripheral blood, obtained on day 0 of AZD1222 vaccination. These receptor sequences come from an adult in good health.

The chain couples TRBV9 to TRBJ2-5, with D maybe TRBD1 (6 bases). The V gene's germline CDR1 is SGDLS and CDR2 YYNGEE. The V end lost 4 bases, the J end lost 5 bases, and 15 bases lay between the germline ends. The CDR3 sequence is 14 residues long. The CDR3 loop is CASSPTGTLETQYF. The CDR3 nucleotides read TGTGCCAGCAGCCCAACCGGGACACTTGAGACCCAGTACTTC.

The chain recombines TRBV5-5 with TRBJ1-4; D is unclear. The germline CDR1 and CDR2 sequences are SGHKS and YYEKEE (reference sequence). Trimming stripped 6 bases from V and 7 bases from J, with 19 bases between. The CDR3 contains 15 residues. The CDR3 sequence: CASTQLFGSGEKLFF. As DNA, the CDR3 is TGTGCCAGCACCCAGCTGTTTGGGTCGGGTGAAAAACTGTTTTTT.

This chain connects TRBV6-2 or TRBV6-3 to TRBJ1-1; D uncertain. This CDR3 has 15 amino acids. The V end was cut by 6 bases, the J end by 1 base, with 15 bases between. CDR1 is MNHEY and CDR2 is SVGEGT in the germline V gene. The CDR3 here is CASRPRGRTNTEAFF. The CDR3 DNA sequence: TGTGCCAGCAGGCCTCGTGGACGGACGAACACTGAAGCTTTCTTT.

The chain has TRBV29-1 and TRBJ1-2; D is ambiguous. Germline V gene sequence: CDR1 SQVTM, CDR2 ANQGSEA. The CDR3 consists of 13 residues. Between the trimmed V and J ends, which lost 2 bases and 6 bases, there was a span of 13 bases. CDR3 residues: CSVEKGKSHGYTF. CDR3 sequence (DNA): TGCAGCGTTGAAAAGGGAAAGTCGCATGGCTACACCTTC.

The rearrangement uses TRBV5-1 and TRBJ2-1; D is perhaps TRBD1 or TRBD2 (7 bases each). There are 16 residues in the CDR3. V shed 4 bases and J shed 2 bases, with 16 bases lying between them. The germline gives CDR1 SGHRS, CDR2 YFSETQ. This CDR3 reads CASSPRGGSTYNEQFF. CDR3 bases: TGCGCCAGCAGCCCCAGGGGGGGGTCCACCTACAATGAGCAGTTCTTC.

The rearrangement joins TRBV11-2 to TRBJ2-1; D remains unclear. V dropped 2 bases and J dropped 0 bases, with 11 bases sitting between them. CDR3 length equals 16 residues. Germline CDR1 reads SGHAT; CDR2 reads FQNNGV. CDR3: CASSLQSDSSYNEQFF. In DNA form, the CDR3 reads TGTGCCAGCAGCTTACAGTCCGATAGCTCCTACAATGAGCAGTTCTTC.

This rearrangement joins TRBV10-3 to TRBJ2-3; the D gene is possibly TRBD2 (5 bases). Deletions cut 4 bases from V and 3 bases from J, with 17 bases between. Germline CDR1 is ENHRY and CDR2 is SYGVKD. The CDR3 runs to 16 residues. CDR3 sequence: CAISGVVASGTDTQYF. The CDR3 bases are TGTGCCATCAGTGGTGTCGTAGCGAGTGGGACAGATACGCAGTATTTT.

The chain has TRBV6-6 and TRBJ1-4; TRBD1 might be the D (5 bases). The CDR3 has 14 amino acids. CDR1 and CDR2 (germline): MNHNY, SVGAGI (reference sequence). The V end lost 5 bases, the J end lost 6 bases, and 13 bases lay between the germline ends. The CDR3 loop is CASSAGTEYEKLFF. The CDR3 DNA reads as TGTGCCAGCAGTGCCGGGACGGAGTATGAAAAACTGTTTTTT.

This clone was observed a few times. The rearrangement joins TRBV10-3 to TRBJ2-7, with a possible D match to TRBD1 (6 bases). Trimming removed 5 bases at V and 2 bases at J, with 13 bases between. This CDR3 is built from 14 residues. Germline CDR1 ENHRY, CDR2 SYGVKD. CDR3 bases: TGTGCCATCAGTTTGGGGGCGACTACCTACGAGCAGTACTTC. It translates to CAISLGATTYEQYF.

In its sample, this clone was seen once. This chain joins TRBV5-4 and TRBJ2-3, with TRBD2 identical over 8 bases. Germline trimming cut 5 bases from V and 2 bases from J; bases unmatched to any gene: 7. The length of the CDR3 is 15 residues. Per the germline V gene, CDR1 is SGHNT and CDR2 is YYREEE (reference sequence). The CDR3 nucleotides read TGTGCCAGCAGACCTCGGGGGGGGTACACAGATACGCAGTATTTT. It yields the protein CASRPRGGYTDTQYF.

In its sample, this clone was seen a few times. J is TRBJ2-1 and V is TRBV7-6; 7 positions agree with TRBD1. Per germline, CDR1 SGHVS and CDR2 FNYEAQ. Trimming cost V 4 bases and J 8 bases; bases outside gene matches: 11. This CDR3 comprises 15 residues. In DNA form, the CDR3 reads TGTGCCAGCAGCTACAGGGGTTTAGGAATGGATGAGCAGTTCTTC. It codes for CASSYRGLGMDEQFF.

The CDR3 reads CASSPRRGVQYEQYF. The CDR3 nucleotides read TGCGCCAGCAGCCCCCGGAGGGGCGTCCAATACGAGCAGTACTTC. The chain is built from TRBV4-3 and TRBJ2-7, with D possibly matching TRBD2 (6 bases). Germline V CDR1 and CDR2: LGHNA, YSLEER. The ends were cut back, 4 bases at V and 4 bases at J, with 17 bases in the middle. The CDR3 is 15 residues long.

V is TRBV9 and J is TRBJ1-1; D may be TRBD1 (6 bases). CDR3 size: 14 residues. The germline V and J ends were trimmed by 5 bases and 3 bases, with 14 bases remaining between them. Per germline, CDR1 SGDLS and CDR2 YYNGEE. CDR3 region: CASRRGVMDTEAFF. DNA of the CDR3: TGTGCCAGCAGGAGGGGGGTGATGGACACTGAAGCTTTCTTT.

The chain employs TRBV30 and TRBJ1-2, with 8 positions matching TRBD1. The ends lost 0 bases at V and 9 bases at J; junction bases unmatched: 12. The CDR3 is 15 amino acids. CDR1 and CDR2 from the germline V gene are GTSNPN and SVGIG (reference sequence). CDR3 region: CAWSVLGTGETSYTF. The DNA of the CDR3 is TGTGCCTGGAGTGTACTGGGGACAGGTGAAACTAGCTACACCTTC.

The rearrangement links TRBV7-8 to TRBJ1-1, with D possibly being TRBD1 (6 bases). The germline gives CDR1 SGHVS, CDR2 FQNEAQ. The CDR3 is 15 amino acids. V was cut by 1 base and J by 4 bases, with 13 bases left in between. The CDR3: CASSLGGRGSTEAFF. The CDR3, as DNA: TGTGCCAGCAGCTTAGGAGGCAGGGGAAGCACTGAAGCTTTCTTT. Full variable domain (outside the CDR3, taken from reference TRBV7-8 and TRBJ1-1): GAGVSQSPRYKVAKRGQDVALRCDPISGHVSLFWYQQALGQGPEFLTYFQNEAQLDKSGLPSDRFFAERPEGSVSTLKIQRTQQEDSAVYLCASSLGGRGSTEAFFGQGTRLTVV.

J is TRBJ2-7 and V is TRBV27; maybe TRBD2 (5 bases). Germline V gene sequence: CDR1 MNHEY, CDR2 SMNVEV (reference sequence). CDR3 length equals 16 residues. V was pared by 2 bases and J by 0 bases, with 14 bases between. Here the CDR3 DNA reads TGTGCCAGCAGTTTACTCCCCCCGGGGATCTCCTACGAGCAGTACTTC. Its protein product is CASSLLPPGISYEQYF.

This rearrangement joins TRBV6-4 to TRBJ1-5; TRBD1 agrees at 7 bases. Per the germline V gene, CDR1 is MRHNA and CDR2 is SNTAGT. J lost 6 bases, V lost 5 bases, and 10 bases had no gene match. This CDR3 region has 15 residues. CDR3 in amino acids: CASSPEGGAGQPQHF. As DNA, the CDR3 is TGTGCCAGCAGTCCTGAAGGGGGCGCGGGTCAGCCCCAGCATTTT.

The V gene is TRBV4-3, the J gene TRBJ1-5, with 8 bases matching TRBD1. The CDR3 is 15 residues long. Germline trimming cut 2 bases from V and 6 bases from J; bases unmatched to any gene: 6. Per the germline V gene, CDR1 is LGHNA and CDR2 is YSLEER. The CDR3 DNA is TGCGCCAGCAGCCAATCCTGGACAGGGAGTCAGCCCCAGCATTTT. Its protein is CASSQSWTGSQPQHF.

The V gene is TRBV7-9, the J gene TRBJ2-1; D call uncertain. Germline values: CDR1 SEHNR, CDR2 FQNEAQ (reference sequence). Trimming removed 4 bases at V and 6 bases at J, with 13 bases between. This CDR3 spans 14 amino acids. The CDR3 nucleotides read TGTGCCAGCAGCTGGCTCCCCCCTCGCAATGAGCAGTTCTTC. Protein: CASSWLPPRNEQFF.

This clone came up a few times. The rearrangement uses TRBV7-2 and TRBJ1-1; tentative D call: TRBD1 (5 bases). The CDR3 is made up of 13 amino acids. Germline-derived CDR1 and CDR2 are SGHTA and FQGNSA. V lost 6 bases, J lost 0 bases, and 8 bases lay in between. CDR3 sequence: CASSQGVNTEAFF. CDR3 DNA: TGTGCCAGCAGTCAAGGGGTGAACACTGAAGCTTTCTTT.

The chain recombines TRBV24-1 with TRBJ2-5, with D possibly TRBD2 on 5 matching bases. The CDR3 length is 17 residues. V was cut by 0 bases and J by 7 bases, with 20 bases left in between. CDR1 and CDR2 (germline): KGHDR, SFDVKD. The chain's CDR3 is CATSDLGDPSGLGTQYF. DNA of the CDR3: TGTGCCACCAGTGATTTGGGCGACCCGAGCGGCCTGGGGACCCAGTACTTC.